The text below deals with one TCR beta chain. Its antigen remains unidentified. Per-base quality was not reported, and no clone a single base away is much larger than it. Inclusive of the bounding cysteine and phenylalanine, the CDR3 is 12 residues long. This entry keeps only the CDR3 DNA: 36 bases, framed from base 1. Reading the germline V gene gives CDR1 SNHLY and CDR2 FYNNEI. V trim: 2 bases; J trim: 10 bases; unmatched bases: 4. The method was 5' RACE. Sequencing was carried out with a NextSeq 500. To allow correction of PCR and sequencing errors, the TCR library protocol tagged every TCR cDNA molecule with a unique molecular identifier. The source study handled its data this way. TCR identification, UMI-based error correction and CDR3 extraction were performed with Decombinator tools. TCRs above a frequency of 2 per 1,000, corresponding to the top 1% of the tumor frequency distribution, were defined as expanded. Renyi diversity was computed with the R vegan package after each repertoire had been subsampled 100 times to 5,000 TCRs. CDR3 similarity networks were built from amino acid triplet string-kernel similarity, connecting CDR3s with pairwise similarity above 0.82. TCRdb itself trimmed the public reads at Q25 with fastp, ran MiXCR and retained productive beta chains. Rows matching on CDR3 protein sequence are summarized as one entry with the most common DNA and genes. The V and J calls and clone size come from TCRdb's table, not from the authors' own analysis. The sample table contains fewer than 65,000 distinct CDR3 sequences; only one count was recorded for roughly 6.4% of them. Roughly 14% of the sample is in the top ten clones.

Reading the label with the study, this specimen's time point is: sample taken at primary tumor resection. Donors were approximately 72 patients with early-stage, untreated non-small cell lung cancer from the lung TRACERx cohort. Whole RNA extracted from tumor and nontumor lung tissue, or from cryopreserved PBMC samples, was used for TCR sequencing without cell sorting. A patient was chosen for TCR sequencing only when enough RNA was available from at least two tumor regions. This sample is part of a study of spatial heterogeneity in lung cancer (dated by TCRdb to between 2017 and 2020). The study in broad terms: Beta-chain transcripts were consistently detected in greater numbers than alpha-chain transcripts, which likely reflected higher beta-chain transcript abundance. In the raw uncorrected reads, each unique combination of TCR and UMI appeared on average more than ten times. In non-small cell lung cancer, the study quantitatively compared TCR alpha and beta repertoires across several tumor regions, matched nontumor lung, and blood. Nonsynonymous mutation counts, determined by whole-exome sequencing of tumor tissue, were related to features of the TCR repertoire. At surgery, hundreds of tumor regions, around 64 matched nontumor lung samples and more than 55 PBMC samples were TCR-sequenced for both alpha and beta chains.

General conclusions and limits of the study: Ubiquitous expanded tumor TCRs were detected in blood more often at tumor resection than at routine follow-up. Confirming at a functional level the hypothesis that regional TCRs recognize regional mutations was considered to require additional single-cell paired TCR alpha and beta sequencing.

The chain is encoded by TRBV2 joined to TRBJ1-1, and TRBD1 aligns with 7 junction nucleotides. Sequencing used PBMCs, obtained at surgery. The origin of this receptor is a female donor with early-stage non-small cell lung cancer. The CDR3 region reads CASSERGRVAFF. The bases are TGTGCCAGCAGTGAAAGGGGGCGAGTAGCTTTCTTT. The full variable domain, completed from the reference TRBV2 and TRBJ1-1 proteins outside the CDR3, reads EPEVTQTPSHQVTQMGQEVILRCVPISNHLYFYWYRQILGQKVEFLVSFYNNEISEKSEIFDDQFSVERPDGSNFTLKIRSTKLEDSAMYFCASSERGRVAFFGQGTRLTVV.